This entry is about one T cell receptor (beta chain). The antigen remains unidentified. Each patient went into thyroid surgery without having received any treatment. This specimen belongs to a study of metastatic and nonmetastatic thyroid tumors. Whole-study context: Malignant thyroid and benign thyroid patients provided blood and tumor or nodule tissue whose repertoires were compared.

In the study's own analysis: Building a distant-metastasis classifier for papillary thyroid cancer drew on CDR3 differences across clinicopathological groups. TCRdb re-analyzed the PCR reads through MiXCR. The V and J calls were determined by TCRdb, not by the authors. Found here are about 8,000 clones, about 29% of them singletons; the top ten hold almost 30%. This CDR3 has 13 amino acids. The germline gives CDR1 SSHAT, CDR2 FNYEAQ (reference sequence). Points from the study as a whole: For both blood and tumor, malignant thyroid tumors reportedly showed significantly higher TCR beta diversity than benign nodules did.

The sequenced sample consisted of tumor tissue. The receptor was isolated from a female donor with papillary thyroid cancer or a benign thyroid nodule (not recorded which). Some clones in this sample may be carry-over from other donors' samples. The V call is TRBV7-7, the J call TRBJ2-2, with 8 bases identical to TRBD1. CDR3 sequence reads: CASGQGRAGELFF. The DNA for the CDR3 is TGTGCTAGCGGACAGGGAAGGGCCGGGGAGCTGTTTTTT. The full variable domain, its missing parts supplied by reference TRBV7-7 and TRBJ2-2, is GAGVSQSPRYKVTKRGQDVTLRCDPISSHATLYWYQQALGQGPEFLTYFNYEAQPDKSGLPSDRFSAERPEGSISTLTIQRTEQRDSAMYRCASGQGRAGELFFGEGSRLTVL.